Presented here are 20 T cell receptor beta chains from one specimen sequenced in a study of cytomegalovirus exposure and HLA in healthy donors. PCR amplification relied on 60 Vbeta primers (plus 13 Jbeta primers). Data came from immunoSEQ multiplex PCR; TCRdb stores just in-frame clones and leaves some out. The sample has some 140,000 clones, about four fifths seen once; the top ten hold around 0.99%. Sequenced: PBMCs. The receptors come from a male donor in good health and CMV-seronegative.

The chain joins TRBV7-2 to TRBJ2-3; maybe TRBD2 (5 bases). V was cut by 5 bases and J by 4 bases, with 13 bases left in between. Germline CDR1 SGHTA, CDR2 FQGNSA. This CDR3 is 14 amino acids long. CDR3 in DNA: TGTGCCAGCAGCCTCGGGATCCTCGCAGATACGCAGTATTTT. This sequence encodes CASSLGILADTQYF.

The CDR3 spells CASSFYPSGTSSYEQYF. The CDR3 nucleotides read TGTGCCAGCAGCTTTTACCCTAGCGGGACGAGCTCCTACGAGCAGTACTTC. The rearrangement uses TRBV7-2 and TRBJ2-7; the match to TRBD2 covers 9 bases. The ends lost 3 bases at V and 0 bases at J; junction bases unmatched: 9. CDR1 SGHTA and CDR2 FQGNSA come from the germline V gene. The CDR3 is 17 amino acids.

This chain joins TRBV9 and TRBJ1-2, with 9 positions matching TRBD1. V was clipped by 3 bases and J by 0 bases; unmatched bases: 9. Germline CDR1 SGDLS, CDR2 YYNGEE. The CDR3 has 17 amino acids. In DNA, the CDR3 is TGTGCCAGCAGCGCAACCGGGACAGGGCACCCTAACTATGGCTACACCTTC. The encoded protein is CASSATGTGHPNYGYTF.

The J gene is TRBJ2-3, the V gene TRBV7-2; D is unresolved. V was trimmed by 0 bases and J by 1 base, leaving 11 bases between them. The CDR3 spans 16 residues. Germline lookup yields CDR1 SGHTA and CDR2 FQGNSA. As DNA, the CDR3 is TGTGCCAGCAGCTTAGCAGCCTACTCTCGCACAGATACGCAGTATTTT. Translation gives CASSLAAYSRTDTQYF. The whole variable domain, remainder taken from reference TRBV7-2 and TRBJ2-3, is GAGVSQSPSNKVTEKGKDVELRCDPISGHTALYWYRQSLGQGLEFLIYFQGNSAPDKSGLPSDRFSAERTGGSVSTLTIQRTQQEDSAVYLCASSLAAYSRTDTQYFGPGTRLTVL.

This clone has more than one count but fewer than ten. The chain combines TRBV5-1 with TRBJ2-7; maybe TRBD2 (6 bases). This CDR3 comprises 13 residues. Germline V gene data show CDR1 as SGHRS and CDR2 as YFSETQ. Trimming shortened V by 4 bases and J by 4 bases, and 12 bases separated the two germline ends. In DNA, the CDR3 is TGCGCCAGCAGCGATACACGGGGGTACGAGCAGTACTTC. Encoded protein: CASSDTRGYEQYF.

J is TRBJ1-4 and V is TRBV19; unclear D gene. The CDR3 has 15 residues. Germline V gene sequence: CDR1 LNHDA, CDR2 SQIVND (reference sequence). With 5 bases removed from V and 0 bases from J, the gap between germline ends came to 10 bases. CDR3 DNA: TGTGCCAGTAGTGGGGAGATAGCAACTAATGAAAAACTGTTTTTT. Protein sequence: CASSGEIATNEKLFF.

V gene TRBV2 combines with J gene TRBJ1-2; D is perhaps TRBD1 (5 bases). V lost 4 bases and J lost 4, with 7 bases in between. This CDR3 spans 12 amino acids. Per germline, CDR1 SNHLY and CDR2 FYNNEI. The CDR3 is CASSAGFYGYTF. DNA for the CDR3: TGTGCCAGCAGTGCAGGGTTCTATGGCTACACCTTC.

The V gene is TRBV4-1, the J gene TRBJ2-7, with D perhaps matching TRBD1 (5 bases). Trimming removed 6 bases at V and 0 bases at J, with 15 bases between. CDR1 is MGHRA, CDR2 YSYEKL, per germline. The CDR3 loop spans 15 amino acids. The CDR3 bases are TGCGCCAGCAGGTTCGACAGCACCTCCTCCTACGAGCAGTACTTC. This gives the protein CASRFDSTSSYEQYF.

The chain has TRBV6-6 and TRBJ2-1; 9 nucleotides align to TRBD2. The CDR3 totals 15 residues. V trimming: 6 bases; J trimming: 3 bases; junction bases outside the gene matches: 6. CDR1 MNHNY and CDR2 SVGAGI come from the germline V gene (reference sequence). The CDR3: CASSRTSAHYNEQFF. CDR3 nucleotide sequence: TGTGCCAGCAGCCGGACTAGCGCCCACTACAATGAGCAGTTCTTC.

The chain uses TRBV12-5 and TRBJ2-2; TRBD2 is a possible D gene (5 bases). The CDR3 is 15 amino acids. V was shortened by 6 bases and J by 3 bases, with 14 bases between the two germline ends. The germline V gene has CDR1 LGHNT and CDR2 FRNRAP. Here the CDR3 reads CASGPLGIYTGELFF. The CDR3 nucleotides are TGTGCTAGTGGCCCACTCGGGATTTACACCGGGGAGCTGTTTTTT.

The chain links TRBV21-1 to TRBJ2-3; whether TRBD2, the table's D call, matches the DNA was not checked. TRBV21-1 is a pseudogene locus. This CDR3 contains 16 residues. The CDR3 reads CASSKAGSSSTDTQYF. For the CDR3, the DNA is TGTGCCAGCAGCAAAGCTGGTAGCTCTAGCACAGATACGCAGTATTTT.

The chain joins TRBV5-4 to TRBJ2-2; possible D gene TRBD2, 6 bases. The V gene lost 4 bases and the J gene lost 4 bases, with 8 bases spanning the gap. The CDR3 is 13 residues long. Germline CDR1 is SGHNT and CDR2 is YYREEE (reference sequence). In DNA, the CDR3 is TGTGCCAGCAGCCGGGGGAGCACCGGGGAGCTGTTTTTT. It is translated as CASSRGSTGELFF.

The chain uses TRBV27 and TRBJ1-2, with 7 nucleotides matching TRBD1. The CDR3 covers 15 residues. Germline V CDR1 and CDR2: MNHEY, SMNVEV (reference sequence). V trimming: 5 bases; J trimming: 4 bases; junction bases outside the gene matches: 10. The CDR3 region has the DNA TGTGCCAGCAGTACGCTCCCGACAGGGAGCTATGGCTACACCTTC. Translation gives CASSTLPTGSYGYTF.

This chain uses TRBV7-2 with TRBJ2-1; 7 nucleotides line up with TRBD1. Germline assignment: CDR1 SGHTA and CDR2 FQGNSA. V shed 4 bases, J shed 2 bases, and the junction held 5 bases outside the gene matches. The CDR3 spans 15 residues. CDR3 DNA: TGTGCCAGCAGCTCCCGACAGGGAACCTACAATGAGCAGTTCTTC. Protein sequence: CASSSRQGTYNEQFF.

This chain uses TRBV19 with TRBJ2-5; 8 nucleotides line up with TRBD2. CDR3 length: 14 residues. V gave up 5 bases and J gave up 1 base; unmatched junction bases: 3. Looked up from germline, CDR1 is LNHDA and CDR2 is SQIVND (reference sequence). The CDR3 DNA is TGTGCCAGTAGTTTGCGGGGGGCCCAAGAGACCCAGTACTTC. Protein sequence: CASSLRGAQETQYF.

This chain links TRBV6-1 with TRBJ2-1, with a possible D match to TRBD2 (5 bases). Trimming pared 10 bases from V and 10 bases from J, leaving 14 bases between. CDR1 MNHNS and CDR2 SASEGT come from the germline V gene. The CDR3 loop spans 11 amino acids. CDR3 nucleotide sequence: TGTGCCACCTGGAGGAGAGGCGAGCAGTTCTTC. Its protein product is CATWRRGEQFF.

The rearrangement uses TRBV4-1 and TRBJ1-5; no clear D. Trimming pared 1 base from V and 4 bases from J, leaving 5 bases between. The CDR3 covers 13 residues. Germline CDR1 and CDR2: MGHRA and YSYEKL. CDR3 loop: CASSQVLNQPQHF. CDR3 nucleotide sequence: TGCGCCAGCAGCCAAGTTCTTAATCAGCCCCAGCATTTT.

This chain connects TRBV6-1 to TRBJ2-7; a weak D match, TRBD2 (7 bases). Germline assignment: CDR1 MNHNS and CDR2 SASEGT. Between the trimmed V and J ends, which lost 7 bases and 0 bases, there was a span of 13 bases. The CDR3 covers 14 residues. Here the CDR3 DNA reads TGTGCCAGCATCCGCGGGGGCCGCTCCTACGAGCAGTACTTC. Translated, it gives CASIRGGRSYEQYF.

The chain recombines TRBV6-6 with TRBJ2-2; D call uncertain. CDR1 is MNHNY and CDR2 is SVGAGI in the germline V gene (reference sequence). V lost 4 bases, J lost 3 bases, and 12 bases lay in between. The CDR3 is 15 residues long. CDR3: CASSFGRSDTGELFF. The CDR3, as DNA: TGTGCCAGCAGTTTTGGTCGATCGGACACCGGGGAGCTGTTTTTT.

The rearrangement joins TRBV19 to TRBJ2-1, with TRBD2 identical over 9 bases. The trim removed 7 bases at V and 5 bases at J, leaving 12 bases unmatched. The germline CDR1 and CDR2 sequences are LNHDA and SQIVND (reference sequence). The CDR3 consists of 16 residues. As DNA, the CDR3 is TGTGCCAGTACCGGCGAACTAGCGGGTACCGACAATGAGCAGTTCTTC. Protein: CASTGELAGTDNEQFF. Using reference TRBV19 and TRBJ2-1 for the parts outside the CDR3, the full variable domain is DGGITQSPKYLFRKEGQNVTLSCEQNLNHDAMYWYRQDPGQGLRLIYYSQIVNDFQKGDIAEGYSVSREKKESFPLTVTSAQKNPTAFYLCASTGELAGTDNEQFFGPGTRLTVL.